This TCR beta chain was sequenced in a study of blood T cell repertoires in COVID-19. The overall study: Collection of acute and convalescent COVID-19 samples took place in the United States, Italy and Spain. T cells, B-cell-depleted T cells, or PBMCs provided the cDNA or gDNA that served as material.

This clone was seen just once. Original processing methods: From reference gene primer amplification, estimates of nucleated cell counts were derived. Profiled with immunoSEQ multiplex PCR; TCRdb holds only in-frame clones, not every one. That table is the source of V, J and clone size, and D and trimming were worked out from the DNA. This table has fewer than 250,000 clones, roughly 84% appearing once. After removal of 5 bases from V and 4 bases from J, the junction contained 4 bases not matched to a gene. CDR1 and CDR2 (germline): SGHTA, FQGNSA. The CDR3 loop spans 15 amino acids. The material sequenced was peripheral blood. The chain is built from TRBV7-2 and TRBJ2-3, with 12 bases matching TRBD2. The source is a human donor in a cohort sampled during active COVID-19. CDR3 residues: CASSALAGGPDTQYF. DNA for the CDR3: TGTGCCAGCAGCGCCCTAGCGGGGGGGCCAGATACGCAGTATTTT.